This TCR beta chain was identified in a study of cytotoxic CD8 clonotypes in ibrutinib-treated CLL. Overall study: Overall, roughly 25 responses were partial and 2 complete; following median 68 months, roughly 15 patients stayed remitted and 12 progressed. Study results and limitations: Against age-matched healthy donors, baseline clonality ran higher and tracked circulating CD8+ T-cell counts. Progressing and sustained-remission patients had different sampling times.

With regard to this clone: Antigen: not known.

A 1 in 200,000 to 1 in 1 million T cell depth was the sequencing target. Some clones are missing from TCRdb's copy, which holds only in-frame ones; the method was immunoSEQ multiplex PCR. The sample yields around 140,000 clones, 76% seen once. V lost 2 bases, J lost 7 bases, and 13 bases stayed unmatched. The CDR3 has 16 amino acids. Germline CDR1 and CDR2: SGHTA and FQGTGA. The chain carries TRBV7-3 and TRBJ2-7; 8 bases are a match to TRBD2. The receptor comes from a human donor with chronic lymphocytic leukemia. The sequencing used PBMCs, collected after 24 months of ibrutinib treatment. The chain's CDR3 is CASSLLRGPPGGEQYF. CDR3 sequence (DNA): TGTGCCAGCAGCTTATTGCGGGGCCCCCCGGGGGGGGAGCAGTACTTC.